A single sample is the source of the 21 T cell receptor beta chains below, sequenced in a study of low-dose radiotherapy and immunotherapy resistance in tumors. Time point given: after trial treatment. Documented treatment: LDRT plus nivolumab, ipilimumab, low-dose cyclophosphamide and aspirin (RACIN trial). Covering alpha and beta chains, TRAV- and TRBV-specific primers were used for the first-strand cDNA. TCRs underwent approximately 20 PCR cycles of amplification with a constant-region primer and V-primer adapter. TCRdb itself ran the reads through MiXCR, one entry per CDR3 protein. The data contain about 30,000 distinct CDR3 sequences, approximately 54% of them singletons. Sequenced here: PBMCs, sampled after low-dose radiotherapy plus immunotherapy. The receptors were gathered from a male donor with gallbladder cancer.

The gene calls are TRBV7-2 and TRBJ1-5; perhaps TRBD1 as D (6 bases). Trimming removed 6 bases from V and 4 bases from J, with 16 bases in between. This CDR3 has 15 residues. CDR1 is SGHTA, CDR2 FQGNSA, per germline. The CDR3 sequence: CASRRTQGTNQPQHF. CDR3 DNA sequence: TGTGCCAGCAGACGAACCCAGGGGACTAATCAGCCCCAGCATTTT.

This clonotype came up many times. V is TRBV5-1 and J is TRBJ2-5; weak D call: TRBD2 (6 bases). Trimming took 4 bases from V and 6 from J, leaving 16 bases between them. In germline, CDR1 is SGHRS, CDR2 YFSETQ. The length of the CDR3 is 14 residues. CDR3 sequence: CASSRTVGGKTQYF. For the CDR3, the DNA is TGCGCCAGCAGCCGGACGGTAGGAGGGAAGACCCAGTACTTC.

The chain is built from TRBV18 and TRBJ1-2; unclear D gene. V was cut by 6 bases and J by 8 bases, with 16 bases left in between. The CDR3 is 13 amino acids. The germline V gene has CDR1 KGHSH and CDR2 LQKENI. The CDR3 loop reads CASSLGQQGGYTF. The CDR3 DNA follows: TGTGCCAGCTCCCTTGGCCAGCAAGGCGGCTACACCTTC.

This chain connects TRBV5-1 to TRBJ2-7; tentative D call: TRBD2 (6 bases). CDR3 size: 14 residues. Trimming removed 1 base at V and 0 bases at J, with 8 bases between. In germline, CDR1 is SGHRS, CDR2 YFSETQ. CDR3 sequence (DNA): TGCGCCAGCAGCTTGCTAGCGTCCTCCTACGAGCAGTACTTC. Residues: CASSLLASSYEQYF.

Ten or more counts support this clonotype. The chain has TRBV7-8 and TRBJ2-1, with unresolved D. V lost 0 bases and J lost 10, with 4 bases in between. Germline CDR1 and CDR2: SGHVS and FQNEAQ. The CDR3 is 11 residues long. The CDR3 reads CASSLAVEQFF. DNA of the CDR3: TGTGCCAGCAGCTTAGCGGTCGAGCAGTTCTTC.

Note on this clonotype: The DNA is omitted, as the CDR3 cannot be located on it reliably, and the CDR3 follows TCRdb's listing. The chain uses TRBV5-1 and TRBJ2-2; TRBD1, the table's D call, lacks a check against the DNA. A total of 15 residues make up the CDR3, ends included. The germline V gene has CDR1 SGHRS and CDR2 YFSETQ. The CDR3 sequence: CASSPGTNTGELFFF.

This clonotype was counted at least ten times. The V call is TRBV27, the J call TRBJ1-1, with 7 bases matching TRBD1. Trimming took 1 base from V and 5 from J; bases not matched to a gene: 1. The CDR3 totals 13 residues. The V gene's germline CDR1 is MNHEY and CDR2 SMNVEV (reference sequence). Here the CDR3 DNA reads TGTGCCAGCAGTTTATACAGGGGTACTGAAGCTTTCTTT. Its translation: CASSLYRGTEAFF.

The chain combines TRBV18 with TRBJ2-7, with D maybe TRBD2 (6 bases). CDR1 and CDR2 from the germline V gene are KGHSH and LQKENI. Trimming removed 6 bases at V and 11 bases at J, with 26 bases between. This CDR3 has 15 amino acids. DNA for the CDR3: TGTGCCAGCTCTCTCAACCGGGACTGGGCCGCCCCAGAGTACTTC. The encoded protein is CASSLNRDWAAPEYF.

This clonotype is termed medium-sized (0.01 to 0.1%). The V call is TRBV11-2, the J call TRBJ2-3; the match to TRBD2 covers 9 bases. After removal of 5 bases from V and 3 bases from J, the junction contained 9 bases not matched to a gene. The CDR3 is 16 residues long. Germline loops: CDR1 SGHAT, CDR2 FQNNGV. Written as DNA, the CDR3 is TGTGCCAGCAGCCCCAGCGGGGGGCGGAGAACAGATACGCAGTATTTT. Protein sequence: CASSPSGGRRTDTQYF. The variable domain in full, completed from reference TRBV11-2 and TRBJ2-3, reads EAGVAQSPRYKIIEKRQSVAFWCNPISGHATLYWYQQILGQGPKLLIQFQNNGVVDDSQLPKDRFSAERLKGVDSTLKIQPAKLEDSAVYLCASSPSGGRRTDTQYFGPGTRLTVL.

In the case of this clonotype: This likely stems from a read error, as it lies one base from a far larger clone. The V and J genes are TRBV29-1 and TRBJ2-1; D possibly uses TRBD1 or TRBD2 (6 bases each). The germline CDR1 and CDR2 sequences are SQVTM and ANQGSEA. V lost 6 bases to trimming and J lost 10 bases, with 13 bases between them. The CDR3 is 11 residues long. In DNA, the CDR3 is TGCAGCGTAGGAAAGGGGGGCGAGCAGTTCTTC. Protein: CSVGKGGEQFF.

Points on this clonotype: A far larger clone is one nucleotide away, so this likely arose from a read error. The CDR3 here is CTSSQVVGGSSYNEQYF. CDR3 nucleotides: TGCACCAGCAGCCAAGTGGTTGGCGGGAGCTCCTACAATGAGCAGTACTTC. The J gene is TRBJ2-5, the V gene TRBV1; the D segment call TRBD2 is taken from the table without a DNA check. TRBV1 is described as a pseudogene. The CDR3 loop spans 17 amino acids.

A remark on this clonotype: The likely explanation is a read error, given a far larger clone one base away. The chain carries TRBV5-4 and TRBJ2-7, with TRBD2 matching over 11 bases. CDR3 length equals 14 residues. Trimming took 7 bases from V and 5 from J; bases not matched to a gene: 8. The germline gives CDR1 SGHNT, CDR2 YYREEE (reference sequence). The CDR3 DNA sequence: TGTGCCAGCGCCCGCGATAGCGGGAGGGACGAGCAGTACTTC. Protein sequence: CASARDSGRDEQYF.

The chain carries TRBV2 and TRBJ1-5; 9 nucleotides align to TRBD1. The V gene end was trimmed by 6 bases and the J gene end by 6 bases; junction bases not matched to a gene: 6. The CDR3 sequence is 14 residues long. Germline assignment: CDR1 SNHLY and CDR2 FYNNEI. The CDR3, as DNA: TGTGCCAGCAGGGGACAGGGCACGGGTCAGCCCCAGCATTTT. Translation: CASRGQGTGQPQHF.

This clonotype showed up many times. The rearrangement joins TRBV2 to TRBJ2-3, with TRBD2 identical over 10 bases. Looked up from germline, CDR1 is SNHLY and CDR2 is FYNNEI. Trimming removed 6 bases from V and 5 bases from J; junction bases left unmatched: 8. The CDR3 sequence is 15 residues long. CDR3 nucleotide sequence: TGTGCCAGCAGAAGAGCGGGAGGGCTCAAAGATACGCAGTATTTT. Translated: CASRRAGGLKDTQYF.

This clonotype qualifies as medium-sized. The CDR3 protein is CASSTAGYLSNEQFF. Here the CDR3 DNA reads TGTGCCAGCAGCACAGCGGGATATCTTTCAAATGAGCAGTTCTTC. The genes are TRBV5-4 and TRBJ2-1; TRBD2 agrees at 7 bases. The CDR3 sequence is 15 residues long. Germline trimming cut 4 bases from V and 7 bases from J; bases unmatched to any gene: 11. Germline CDR1 and CDR2: SGHNT and YYREEE (reference sequence).

This clonotype has only a few counts. The chain joins TRBV28 to TRBJ2-3, with 13 bases matching TRBD2. The CDR3 sequence is 16 residues long. Germline V lookup: CDR1 MDHEN, CDR2 SYDVKM. V shed 7 bases and J 8 bases; nucleotides not matched to a gene: 12. DNA of the CDR3: TGTGCCAGCAACCAAGTAGGACTAGCGGGAGAGGGTACGCAGTATTTT. Amino acids: CASNQVGLAGEGTQYF.

The genes are TRBV28 and TRBJ2-7; no reliable D call. V was shortened by 5 bases and J by 6 bases, with 11 bases between the two germline ends. The CDR3 extends over 12 amino acids. Per germline, CDR1 MDHEN and CDR2 SYDVKM. The CDR3 sequence: CASSIRRLEQYF. The CDR3 DNA follows: TGTGCCAGCAGTATCCGGCGCCTCGAGCAGTACTTC.

This clonotype is labeled as medium-sized. This chain uses TRBV2 with TRBJ2-7, with D possibly being TRBD2 (6 bases). The CDR3 consists of 15 residues. V lost 3 bases, J lost 4 bases, and 16 bases lay in between. Germline V CDR1 and CDR2: SNHLY, FYNNEI. CDR3 DNA: TGTGCCAGCAGTGAGGGTCCTAGCGCAACATACGAGCAGTACTTC. It is translated as CASSEGPSATYEQYF. Combining the CDR3 with reference TRBV2 and TRBJ2-7 gives the whole variable domain EPEVTQTPSHQVTQMGQEVILRCVPISNHLYFYWYRQILGQKVEFLVSFYNNEISEKSEIFDDQFSVERPDGSNFTLKIRSTKLEDSAMYFCASSEGPSATYEQYFGPGTRLTVT.

This clonotype has a handful of counts. The CDR3 loop is CSAELASGANVLTF. As DNA, the CDR3 is TGCAGCGCAGAACTAGCCTCTGGGGCCAACGTCCTGACTTTC. This chain uses TRBV29-1 with TRBJ2-6; a weak D match, TRBD2 (6 bases). V lost 7 bases and J lost 0, with 10 bases in between. CDR1 SQVTM and CDR2 ANQGSEA come from the germline V gene. This CDR3 is built from 14 residues.

By share, this clonotype ranks as medium-sized. The chain couples TRBV6-1 to TRBJ2-1; 10 positions agree with TRBD2. The CDR3 is 15 residues long. Germline lookup yields CDR1 MNHNS and CDR2 SASEGT. J gave up 1 base and V 6 bases, and 3 bases lay outside the gene matches. CDR3 nucleotide sequence: TGTGCCAGCAGATTAGCGGGAGGTTCCTACAATGAGCAGTTCTTC. Protein: CASRLAGGSYNEQFF.

The rearrangement uses TRBV12-3 or TRBV12-4 and TRBJ1-2, with D perhaps matching TRBD1 (6 bases). This CDR3 region has 16 residues. Trimming pared 3 bases from V and 8 bases from J, leaving 22 bases between. In DNA form, the CDR3 reads TGTGCCAGCAGTTTCGCACAGGGCTTCGTTCGTCACGGCTACACCTTC. Translating gives CASSFAQGFVRHGYTF.